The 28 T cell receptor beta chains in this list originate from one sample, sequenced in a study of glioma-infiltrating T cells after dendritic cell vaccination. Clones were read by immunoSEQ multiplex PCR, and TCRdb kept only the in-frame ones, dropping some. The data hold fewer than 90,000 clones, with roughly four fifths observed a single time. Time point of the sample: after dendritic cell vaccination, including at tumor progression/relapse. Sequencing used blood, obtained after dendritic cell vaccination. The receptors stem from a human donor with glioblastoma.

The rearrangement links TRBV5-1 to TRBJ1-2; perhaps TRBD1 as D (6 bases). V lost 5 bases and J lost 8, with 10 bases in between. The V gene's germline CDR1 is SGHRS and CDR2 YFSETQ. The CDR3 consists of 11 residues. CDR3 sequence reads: CASSSQGGYTF. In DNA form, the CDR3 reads TGCGCCAGCAGTTCTCAGGGGGGCTACACCTTC.

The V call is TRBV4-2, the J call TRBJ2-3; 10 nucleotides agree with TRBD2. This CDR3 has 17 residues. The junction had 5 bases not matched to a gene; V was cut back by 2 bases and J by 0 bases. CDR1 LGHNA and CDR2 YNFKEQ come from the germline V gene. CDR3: CASSQSGGGFSTDTQYF. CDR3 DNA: TGTGCCAGCAGCCAAAGCGGGGGGGGGTTCAGCACAGATACGCAGTATTTT.

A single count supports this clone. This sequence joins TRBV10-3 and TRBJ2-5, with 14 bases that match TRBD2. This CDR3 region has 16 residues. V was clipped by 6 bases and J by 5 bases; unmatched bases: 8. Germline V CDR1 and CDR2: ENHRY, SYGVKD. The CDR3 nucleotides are TGTGCCATCAGCGATGGGACTAGCGGGGGTTGGGAGACCCAGTACTTC. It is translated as CAISDGTSGGWETQYF.

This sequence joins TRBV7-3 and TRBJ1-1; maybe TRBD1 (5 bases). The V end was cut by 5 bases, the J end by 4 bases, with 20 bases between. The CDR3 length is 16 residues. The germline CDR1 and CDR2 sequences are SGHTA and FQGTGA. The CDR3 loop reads CASSPLGPGEGTEAFF. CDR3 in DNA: TGTGCCAGCAGCCCCCTTGGTCCGGGGGAGGGCACTGAAGCTTTCTTT.

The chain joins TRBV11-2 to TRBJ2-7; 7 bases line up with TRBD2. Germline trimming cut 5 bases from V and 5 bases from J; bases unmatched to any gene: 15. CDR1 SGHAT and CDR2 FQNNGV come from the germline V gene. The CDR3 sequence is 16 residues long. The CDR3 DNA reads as TGTGCCAGCAGCCCTCGGGGGGAGCTCGGTTACCACGAGCAGTACTTC. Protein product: CASSPRGELGYHEQYF. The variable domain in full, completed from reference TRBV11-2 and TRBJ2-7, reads EAGVAQSPRYKIIEKRQSVAFWCNPISGHATLYWYQQILGQGPKLLIQFQNNGVVDDSQLPKDRFSAERLKGVDSTLKIQPAKLEDSAVYLCASSPRGELGYHEQYFGPGTRLTVT.

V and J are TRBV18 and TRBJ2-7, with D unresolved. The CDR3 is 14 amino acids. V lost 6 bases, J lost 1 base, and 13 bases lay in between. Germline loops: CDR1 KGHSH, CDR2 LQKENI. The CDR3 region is CASSTTLDSYEQYF. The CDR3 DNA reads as TGTGCCAGCTCGACGACCCTAGATTCCTACGAGCAGTACTTC.

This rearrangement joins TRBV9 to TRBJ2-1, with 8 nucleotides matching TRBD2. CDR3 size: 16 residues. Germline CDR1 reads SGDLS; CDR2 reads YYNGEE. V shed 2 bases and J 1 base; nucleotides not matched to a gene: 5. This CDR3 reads CASSVDSGESYNEQFF. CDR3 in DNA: TGTGCCAGCAGCGTGGATAGCGGGGAGTCCTACAATGAGCAGTTCTTC.

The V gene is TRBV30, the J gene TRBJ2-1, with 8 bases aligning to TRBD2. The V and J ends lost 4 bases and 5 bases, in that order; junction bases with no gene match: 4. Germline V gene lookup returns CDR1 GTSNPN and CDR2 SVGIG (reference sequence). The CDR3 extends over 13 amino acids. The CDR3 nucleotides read TGTGCCTGGAAGCGTAGCGGGGACAATGAGCAGTTCTTC. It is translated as CAWKRSGDNEQFF.

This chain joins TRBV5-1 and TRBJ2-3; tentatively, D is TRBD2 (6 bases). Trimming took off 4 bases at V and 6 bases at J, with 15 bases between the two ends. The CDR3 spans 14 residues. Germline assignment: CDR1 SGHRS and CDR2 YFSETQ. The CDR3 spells CASSRESEGDTQYF. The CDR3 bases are TGCGCCAGCAGCCGCGAATCGGAGGGGGATACGCAGTATTTT.

The CDR3 DNA is TGTGCCAGCAGTGACACGGCAGGGGGCACGAATGAGCAGTTCTTC. Translation gives CASSDTAGGTNEQFF. This chain joins TRBV6-4 and TRBJ2-1, with 8 bases that match TRBD1. V lost 2 bases to trimming and J lost 7 bases; unmatched junction nucleotides: 7. Germline CDR1 and CDR2: MRHNA and SNTAGT. The CDR3 has 15 amino acids.

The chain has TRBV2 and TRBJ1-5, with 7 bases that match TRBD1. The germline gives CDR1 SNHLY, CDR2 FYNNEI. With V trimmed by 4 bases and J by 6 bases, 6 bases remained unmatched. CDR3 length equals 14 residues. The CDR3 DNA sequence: TGTGCCAGCAGTGGACAGGGTCTAGGTCAGCCCCAGCATTTT. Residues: CASSGQGLGQPQHF.

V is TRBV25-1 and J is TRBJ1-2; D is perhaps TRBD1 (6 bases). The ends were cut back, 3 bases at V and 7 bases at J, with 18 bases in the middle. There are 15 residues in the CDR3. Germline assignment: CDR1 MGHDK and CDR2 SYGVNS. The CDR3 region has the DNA TGTGCCAGCAGTGAGCCCCCTCCAGGGGTAGGTGGCTACACCTTC. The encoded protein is CASSEPPPGVGGYTF.

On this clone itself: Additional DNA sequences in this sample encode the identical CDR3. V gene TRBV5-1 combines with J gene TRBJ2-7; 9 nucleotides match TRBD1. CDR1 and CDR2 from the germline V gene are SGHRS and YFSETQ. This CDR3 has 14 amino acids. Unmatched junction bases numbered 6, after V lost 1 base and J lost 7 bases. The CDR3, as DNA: TGCGCCAGCAGCTTGAATACAGGGGGCGATGAGCAGTACTTC. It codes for CASSLNTGGDEQYF.

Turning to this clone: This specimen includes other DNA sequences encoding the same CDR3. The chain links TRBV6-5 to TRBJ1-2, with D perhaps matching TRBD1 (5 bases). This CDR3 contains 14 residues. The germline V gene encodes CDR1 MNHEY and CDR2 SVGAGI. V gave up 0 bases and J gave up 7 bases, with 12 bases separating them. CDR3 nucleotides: TGTGCCAGCAGTTACTCTACAGGTCGGAGTGGCTACACCTTC. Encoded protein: CASSYSTGRSGYTF.

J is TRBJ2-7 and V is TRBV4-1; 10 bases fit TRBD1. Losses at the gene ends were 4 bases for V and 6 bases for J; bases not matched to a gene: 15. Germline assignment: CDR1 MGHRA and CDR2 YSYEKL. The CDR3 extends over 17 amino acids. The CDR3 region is CASSRPGGQGDFSEQYF. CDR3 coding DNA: TGCGCCAGCAGCCGCCCGGGAGGACAGGGGGATTTTAGCGAGCAGTACTTC.

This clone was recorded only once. The CDR3 spells CSAIEFEGGYTF. CDR3 nucleotides: TGCAGCGCTATAGAGTTTGAGGGTGGCTACACCTTC. The chain is built from TRBV29-1 and TRBJ1-2; D is uncertain. Deletions cut 7 bases from V and 7 bases from J, with 16 bases between. CDR1 is SQVTM and CDR2 is ANQGSEA in the germline V gene. This CDR3 has 12 residues.

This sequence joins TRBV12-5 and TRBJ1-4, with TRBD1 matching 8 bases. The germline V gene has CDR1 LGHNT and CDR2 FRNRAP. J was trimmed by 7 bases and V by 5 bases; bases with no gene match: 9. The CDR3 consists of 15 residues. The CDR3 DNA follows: TGTGCTAGTGGTCCACCGACAGGGGCGAGTGAAAAACTGTTTTTT. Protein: CASGPPTGASEKLFF.

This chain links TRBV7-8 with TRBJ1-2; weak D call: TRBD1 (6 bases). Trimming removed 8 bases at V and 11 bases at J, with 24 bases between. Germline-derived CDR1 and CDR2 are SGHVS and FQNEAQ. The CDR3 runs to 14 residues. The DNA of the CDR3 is TGTGCCAGCGGAGAGGACGGGACAATTGTTCGGTACACCTTC. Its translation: CASGEDGTIVRYTF.

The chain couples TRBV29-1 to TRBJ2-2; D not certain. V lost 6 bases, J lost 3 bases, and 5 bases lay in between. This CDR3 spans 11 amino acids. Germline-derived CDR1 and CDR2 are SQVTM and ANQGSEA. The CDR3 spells CSVHDTGELFF. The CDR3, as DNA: TGCAGCGTACACGACACCGGGGAGCTGTTTTTT.

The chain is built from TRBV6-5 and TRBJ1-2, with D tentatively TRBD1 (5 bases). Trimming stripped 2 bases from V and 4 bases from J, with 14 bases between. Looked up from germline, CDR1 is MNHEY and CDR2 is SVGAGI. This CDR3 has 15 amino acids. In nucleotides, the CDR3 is TGTGCCAGCAGTTACGATCTCGGGCAGGGCTATGGCTACACCTTC. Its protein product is CASSYDLGQGYGYTF.

The CDR3 is CASSLPSGETDTQYF. The CDR3 DNA reads TGTGCCAGCAGCTTACCGAGCGGAGAGACAGATACGCAGTATTTT. The V and J genes are TRBV5-4 and TRBJ2-3; TRBD2 is a possible D gene (5 bases). Per germline, CDR1 SGHNT and CDR2 YYREEE (reference sequence). This CDR3 region has 15 residues. V was pared by 2 bases and J by 3 bases, with 13 bases between.

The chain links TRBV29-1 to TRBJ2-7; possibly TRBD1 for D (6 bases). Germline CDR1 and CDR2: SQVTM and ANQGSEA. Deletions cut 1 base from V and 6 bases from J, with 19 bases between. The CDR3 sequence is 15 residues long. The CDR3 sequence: CSVEGDSFGGLEQYF. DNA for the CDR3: TGCAGCGTTGAAGGTGATTCATTTGGGGGCCTCGAGCAGTACTTC.

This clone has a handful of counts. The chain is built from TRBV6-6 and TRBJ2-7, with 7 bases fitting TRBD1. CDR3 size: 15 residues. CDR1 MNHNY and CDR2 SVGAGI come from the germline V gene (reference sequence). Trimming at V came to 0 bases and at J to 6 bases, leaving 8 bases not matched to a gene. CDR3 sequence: CASSYSLSQGVEQYF. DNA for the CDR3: TGTGCCAGCAGTTACTCACTTAGCCAGGGGGTCGAGCAGTACTTC.

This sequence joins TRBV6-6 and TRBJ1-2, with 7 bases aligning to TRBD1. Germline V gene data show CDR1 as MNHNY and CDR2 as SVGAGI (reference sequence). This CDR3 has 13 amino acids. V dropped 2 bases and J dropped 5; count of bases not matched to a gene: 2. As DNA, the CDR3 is TGTGCCAGCAGTTACCCGGGACAGTATGGCTACACCTTC. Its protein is CASSYPGQYGYTF.

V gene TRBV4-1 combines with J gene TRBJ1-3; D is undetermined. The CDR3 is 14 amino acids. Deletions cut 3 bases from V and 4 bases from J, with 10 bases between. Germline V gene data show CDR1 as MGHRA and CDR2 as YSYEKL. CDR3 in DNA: TGCGCCAGCAGCCAGACGTGGGCGGGAAACACCATATATTTT. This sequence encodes CASSQTWAGNTIYF.

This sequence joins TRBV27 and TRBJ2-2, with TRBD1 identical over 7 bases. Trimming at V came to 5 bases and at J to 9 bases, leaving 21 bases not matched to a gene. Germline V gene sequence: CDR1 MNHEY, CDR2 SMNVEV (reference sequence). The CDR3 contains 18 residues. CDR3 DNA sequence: TGTGCCAGCAGTCGATTAGATACCGGGACAGTCAGTGGCCGGGAGCTGTTTTTT. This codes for CASSRLDTGTVSGRELFF.

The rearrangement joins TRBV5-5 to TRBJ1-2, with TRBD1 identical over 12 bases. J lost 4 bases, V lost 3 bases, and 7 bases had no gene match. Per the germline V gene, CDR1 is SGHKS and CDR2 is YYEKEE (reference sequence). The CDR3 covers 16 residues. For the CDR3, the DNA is TGTGCCAGCAGCTGGGACAGGGGGCCCTCTGGCTATGGCTACACCTTC. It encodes CASSWDRGPSGYGYTF.

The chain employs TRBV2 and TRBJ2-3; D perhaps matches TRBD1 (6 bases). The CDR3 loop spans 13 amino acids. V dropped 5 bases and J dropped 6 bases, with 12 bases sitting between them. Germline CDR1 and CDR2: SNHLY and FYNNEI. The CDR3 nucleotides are TGTGCCAGCAGTTGGGACAATGAGGATACGCAGTATTTT. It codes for CASSWDNEDTQYF. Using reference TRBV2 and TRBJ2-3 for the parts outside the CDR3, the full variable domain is EPEVTQTPSHQVTQMGQEVILRCVPISNHLYFYWYRQILGQKVEFLVSFYNNEISEKSEIFDDQFSVERPDGSNFTLKIRSTKLEDSAMYFCASSWDNEDTQYFGPGTRLTVL.